Shown below are 26 T cell receptor beta chains from a single sample sequenced in a study of cytomegalovirus exposure and HLA in healthy donors. Clones were sequenced by immunoSEQ multiplex PCR, and TCRdb holds only the in-frame ones, with some missing. In the table there are 100,000 or so clones, over 75% of which are singletons. Material: PBMCs. Receptor source: a man aged 18 to 30 in good health and CMV-seropositive.

This clone has a single count. The chain carries TRBV4-1 and TRBJ2-7, with 12 nucleotides matching TRBD2. Germline CDR1 reads MGHRA; CDR2 reads YSYEKL. The J segment lost 0 bases and the V segment lost 1 base, leaving 1 base of the junction unmatched. The CDR3 runs to 16 residues. CDR3 amino acids: CASSQGGLAGSYEQYF. The DNA for the CDR3 is TGCGCCAGCAGCCAAGGGGGACTAGCGGGCTCCTACGAGCAGTACTTC.

This chain links TRBV10-3 with TRBJ2-7, with 14 bases aligning to TRBD2. J lost 0 bases, V lost 2 bases, and 3 bases had no gene match. This CDR3 comprises 17 residues. Germline V gene data show CDR1 as ENHRY and CDR2 as SYGVKD. CDR3 coding DNA: TGTGCCATCAGTGAGGGACTAGCGGGAGGAAACTCCTACGAGCAGTACTTC. It translates to CAISEGLAGGNSYEQYF.

This chain joins TRBV28 and TRBJ1-1; TRBD1 aligns across 9 bases. V shed 6 bases and J 5 bases; nucleotides not matched to a gene: 4. The CDR3 contains 13 residues. CDR1 is MDHEN and CDR2 is SYDVKM in the germline V gene. For the CDR3, the DNA is TGTGCCAGCAGACGGACAGGGGCGACTGAAGCTTTCTTT. Translation: CASRRTGATEAFF. The complete variable domain, with remaining parts taken from reference TRBV28 and TRBJ1-1, reads DVKVTQSSRYLVKRTGEKVFLECVQDMDHENMFWYRQDPGLGLRLIYFSYDVKMKEKGDIPEGYSVSREKKERFSLILESASTNQTSMYLCASRRTGATEAFFGQGTRLTVV.

The rearrangement links TRBV9 to TRBJ2-3, with D possibly being TRBD1 (5 bases). The CDR3 is 17 amino acids. Trimming left V 0 bases short and J 2 bases short, with 16 bases between. Germline CDR1 and CDR2: SGDLS and YYNGEE. CDR3 nucleotides: TGTGCCAGCAGCGTAGTAGGAGACAGATTGACCACAGATACGCAGTATTTT. Translating it yields CASSVVGDRLTTDTQYF.

This clone has just one count. The chain combines TRBV5-6 with TRBJ2-5; 7 positions agree with TRBD1. Germline loops: CDR1 SGHDT, CDR2 YYEEEE. V was clipped by 0 bases and J by 4 bases; unmatched bases: 9. The CDR3 loop spans 16 amino acids. Here the CDR3 DNA reads TGTGCCAGCAGCTTGGAGGGGGCAGTTCGTGGAGAGACCCAGTACTTC. Translation: CASSLEGAVRGETQYF.

V usage is TRBV6-4 and J usage is TRBJ2-1; TRBD2 matches at 9 bases. The germline gives CDR1 MRHNA, CDR2 SNTAGT. The trim removed 3 bases at V and 7 bases at J, leaving 10 bases unmatched. This CDR3 has 16 amino acids. CDR3 nucleotides: TGTGCCAGCAGTGAATCGGGACTAGCCGACGTAAATGAGCAGTTCTTC. Protein sequence: CASSESGLADVNEQFF.

This clone was picked up one time. This sequence joins TRBV7-9 and TRBJ1-3; TRBD1 is a possible D gene (5 bases). This CDR3 region has 15 residues. Per germline, CDR1 SEHNR and CDR2 FQNEAQ (reference sequence). V lost 6 bases to trimming and J lost 0 bases, with 12 bases between them. The CDR3: CASRLTDNSGNTIYF. CDR3 DNA sequence: TGTGCCAGCAGACTAACGGACAACTCTGGAAACACCATATATTTT.

This clone was observed a single time. The chain links TRBV6-5 to TRBJ1-1; D uncertain. The CDR3 length is 15 residues. Looked up from germline, CDR1 is MNHEY and CDR2 is SVGAGI. Trimming pared 2 bases from V and 1 base from J, leaving 11 bases between. CDR3 residues: CASSYRSYSNTEAFF. In DNA, the CDR3 is TGTGCCAGCAGTTACAGGAGTTACTCGAACACTGAAGCTTTCTTT.

J is TRBJ2-3 and V is TRBV6-5, with D unclear. Per germline, CDR1 MNHEY and CDR2 SVGAGI. The CDR3 is made up of 13 amino acids. With 6 bases removed from V and 3 bases from J, the gap between germline ends came to 10 bases. The CDR3 DNA follows: TGTGCCAGCAGATCAGGATGGACAGATACGCAGTATTTT. This codes for CASRSGWTDTQYF.

The gene calls are TRBV7-9 and TRBJ1-2; 9 bases line up with TRBD1. Germline V lookup: CDR1 SEHNR, CDR2 FQNEAQ (reference sequence). The CDR3 consists of 15 residues. With 5 bases clipped from V and 5 bases from J, the junction kept 9 bases outside the gene matches. CDR3: CASSPQQGAGYGYTF. The CDR3 region has the DNA TGTGCCAGCAGCCCTCAACAGGGGGCAGGGTATGGCTACACCTTC. Combining the CDR3 with reference TRBV7-9 and TRBJ1-2 gives the whole variable domain DTGVSQNPRHKITKRGQNVTFRCDPISEHNRLYWYRQTLGQGPEFLTYFQNEAQLEKSRLLSDRFSAERPKGSFSTLEIQRTEQGDSAMYLCASSPQQGAGYGYTFGSGTRLTVV.

The gene calls are TRBV7-8 and TRBJ1-1, with D possibly matching TRBD1 (6 bases). V shed 4 bases and J shed 4 bases, with 13 bases lying between them. Germline V gene lookup returns CDR1 SGHVS and CDR2 FQNEAQ. This CDR3 contains 14 residues. The CDR3 loop is CASSSQGTGTEAFF. CDR3 DNA sequence: TGTGCCAGCAGCTCCCAGGGGACCGGCACTGAAGCTTTCTTT.

The J gene is TRBJ1-1, the V gene TRBV28; TRBD1 aligns across 7 bases. The CDR3 contains 15 residues. V lost 3 bases, J lost 0 bases, and 4 bases stayed unmatched. Germline assignment: CDR1 MDHEN and CDR2 SYDVKM. This chain's CDR3 is CASSFWDSLNTEAFF. In nucleotides, the CDR3 is TGTGCCAGCAGTTTCTGGGACAGCTTGAACACTGAAGCTTTCTTT.

The V and J genes are TRBV19 and TRBJ2-7; no definite D call. Germline CDR1 and CDR2: LNHDA and SQIVND (reference sequence). The V gene lost 1 base and the J gene lost 0 bases, with 10 bases spanning the gap. The CDR3 is made up of 15 amino acids. The CDR3 nucleotides are TGTGCCAGTAGTATAGGTTCCGGTTACTCCTACGAGCAGTACTTC. The encoded protein is CASSIGSGYSYEQYF. Filled out from reference TRBV19 and TRBJ2-7, the complete variable domain reads DGGITQSPKYLFRKEGQNVTLSCEQNLNHDAMYWYRQDPGQGLRLIYYSQIVNDFQKGDIAEGYSVSREKKESFPLTVTSAQKNPTAFYLCASSIGSGYSYEQYFGPGTRLTVT.

In DNA form, the CDR3 reads TGCAGCGTGAACAGGTTGCCAGATACGCAGTATTTT. This translates into CSVNRLPDTQYF. This chain joins TRBV29-1 and TRBJ2-3, with D possibly being TRBD1 (5 bases). This CDR3 contains 12 residues. In germline, CDR1 is SQVTM, CDR2 ANQGSEA. V was pared by 6 bases and J by 4 bases, with 11 bases between.

This chain uses TRBV11-3 with TRBJ2-7; 8 bases are a match to TRBD1. This CDR3 spans 14 amino acids. The junction had 4 bases not matched to a gene; V was cut back by 4 bases and J by 2 bases. Germline CDR1 reads SGHNT; CDR2 reads YENEEA. CDR3 region: CASSSTGDAYEQYF. CDR3 coding DNA: TGTGCCAGCAGCTCGACAGGGGATGCCTACGAGCAGTACTTC.

The chain combines TRBV27 with TRBJ2-7, with D possibly being TRBD2 (5 bases). V lost 5 bases to trimming and J lost 0 bases, with 11 bases between them. The CDR3 loop spans 14 amino acids. Germline V gene sequence: CDR1 MNHEY, CDR2 SMNVEV (reference sequence). CDR3 residues: CASSEGLYSYEQYF. The CDR3 DNA reads TGTGCCAGCAGTGAGGGCCTTTACTCCTACGAGCAGTACTTC.

The table lists this clone with a few counts. The rearrangement links TRBV18 to TRBJ1-2, with 11 bases matching TRBD1. V was clipped by 3 bases and J by 2 bases; unmatched bases: 2. The CDR3 is 15 amino acids. Germline-derived CDR1 and CDR2 are KGHSH and LQKENI. DNA of the CDR3: TGTGCCAGCTCACCGGACAGGGGGCTCAACTATGGCTACACCTTC. This gives the protein CASSPDRGLNYGYTF.

The chain carries TRBV25-1 and TRBJ2-1, with 9 bases matching TRBD2. Per the germline V gene, CDR1 is MGHDK and CDR2 is SYGVNS. V dropped 3 bases and J dropped 3; count of bases not matched to a gene: 9. CDR3 length equals 17 residues. CDR3 amino acids: CASSDKQGLALYNEQFF. Written as DNA, the CDR3 is TGTGCCAGCAGTGACAAACAGGGACTAGCTCTCTACAATGAGCAGTTCTTC. The variable domain in full, with the rest retrieved from reference TRBV25-1 and TRBJ2-1, is EADIYQTPRYLVIGTGKKITLECSQTMGHDKMYWYQQDPGMELHLIHYSYGVNSTEKGDLSSESTVSRIRTEHFPLTLESARPSHTSQYLCASSDKQGLALYNEQFFGPGTRLTVL.

V is TRBV20-1 and J is TRBJ2-1; no firm D call. Per germline, CDR1 DFQATT and CDR2 SNEGSKA (reference sequence). The CDR3 runs to 10 residues. Trimming stripped 4 bases from V and 5 bases from J, with 3 bases between. The CDR3 bases are TGCAGTGCTACAGACAATGAGCAGTTCTTC. Amino acids: CSATDNEQFF.

This chain connects TRBV21-1 to TRBJ2-5; the tabulated D call, TRBD2, remains unverified against the DNA. TRBV21-1 is termed a pseudogene. This CDR3 region has 15 residues. The CDR3 is CASTPRGSCQETQYF. CDR3 DNA sequence: TGTGCCAGCACCCCACGAGGATCGTGCCAAGAGACCCAGTACTTC.

This chain links TRBV19 with TRBJ1-6; 8 nucleotides match TRBD1. The CDR3 runs to 15 residues. The germline gives CDR1 LNHDA, CDR2 SQIVND (reference sequence). The ends lost 5 bases at V and 7 bases at J; junction bases unmatched: 7. The CDR3 protein is CASSLRGRTNSPLHF. The CDR3 DNA reads TGTGCCAGTAGTCTCAGGGGGCGAACGAATTCACCCCTCCACTTT.

This chain uses TRBV2 with TRBJ2-7; unclear D gene. There are 11 residues in the CDR3. V was clipped by 8 bases and J by 3 bases, with 8 bases between them. Germline values: CDR1 SNHLY, CDR2 FYNNEI. As DNA, the CDR3 is TGTGCCAGCCTCCTCCGCTACGAGCAGTACTTC. Translation gives CASLLRYEQYF.

V and J are TRBV4-3 and TRBJ1-3, with D unresolved. Germline CDR1 LGHNA, CDR2 YSLEER. Trimming removed 2 bases at V and 2 bases at J, with 13 bases between. The CDR3 runs to 16 residues. CDR3 DNA sequence: TGCGCCAGCAGCCAATCTACCGGGAGCCCTGGAAACACCATATATTTT. Protein product: CASSQSTGSPGNTIYF.

This chain links TRBV4-1 with TRBJ2-1; 7 bases are a match to TRBD2. Looked up from germline, CDR1 is MGHRA and CDR2 is YSYEKL. The V gene end was trimmed by 4 bases and the J gene end by 0 bases; junction bases not matched to a gene: 3. The CDR3 extends over 15 amino acids. The CDR3 bases are TGCGCCAGCAGCCCTAGCGGTAGCTCCTACAATGAGCAGTTCTTC. Translating it yields CASSPSGSSYNEQFF.

This sequence joins TRBV28 and TRBJ2-1; 10 bases line up with TRBD2. The V gene end was trimmed by 5 bases and the J gene end by 4 bases; junction bases not matched to a gene: 8. The CDR3 consists of 16 residues. Germline values: CDR1 MDHEN, CDR2 SYDVKM. CDR3 DNA sequence: TGTGCCAGCAGTGTCACTAGCGGGACAAGATACAATGAGCAGTTCTTC. Its translation: CASSVTSGTRYNEQFF. Supplemented by reference TRBV28 and TRBJ2-1, the full variable domain reads DVKVTQSSRYLVKRTGEKVFLECVQDMDHENMFWYRQDPGLGLRLIYFSYDVKMKEKGDIPEGYSVSREKKERFSLILESASTNQTSMYLCASSVTSGTRYNEQFFGPGTRLTVL.

This rearrangement joins TRBV7-2 to TRBJ1-6, with a weak D call TRBD1 (6 bases). V lost 2 bases and J 8 bases, leaving 16 bases between the germline ends. This CDR3 has 16 residues. Germline CDR1 SGHTA, CDR2 FQGNSA. Here the CDR3 DNA reads TGTGCCAGCAGCTTAAATTATATGGGGGCTTATTCACCCCTCCACTTT. Protein product: CASSLNYMGAYSPLHF. Based on the CDR3 plus reference TRBV7-2 and TRBJ1-6, the full variable domain is GAGVSQSPSNKVTEKGKDVELRCDPISGHTALYWYRQSLGQGLEFLIYFQGNSAPDKSGLPSDRFSAERTGGSVSTLTIQRTQQEDSAVYLCASSLNYMGAYSPLHFGNGTRLTVT.